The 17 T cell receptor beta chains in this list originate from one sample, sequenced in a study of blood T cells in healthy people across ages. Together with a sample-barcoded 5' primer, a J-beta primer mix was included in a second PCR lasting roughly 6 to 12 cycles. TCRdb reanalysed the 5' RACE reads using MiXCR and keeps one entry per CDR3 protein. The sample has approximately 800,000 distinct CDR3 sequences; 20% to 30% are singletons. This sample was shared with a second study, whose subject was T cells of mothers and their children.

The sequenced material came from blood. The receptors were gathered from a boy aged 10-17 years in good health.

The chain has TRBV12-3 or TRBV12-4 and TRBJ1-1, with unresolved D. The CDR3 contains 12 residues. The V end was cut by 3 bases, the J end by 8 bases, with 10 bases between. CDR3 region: CASSLVGWEAFF. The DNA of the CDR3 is TGTGCCAGCAGTTTGGTGGGGTGGGAAGCTTTCTTT.

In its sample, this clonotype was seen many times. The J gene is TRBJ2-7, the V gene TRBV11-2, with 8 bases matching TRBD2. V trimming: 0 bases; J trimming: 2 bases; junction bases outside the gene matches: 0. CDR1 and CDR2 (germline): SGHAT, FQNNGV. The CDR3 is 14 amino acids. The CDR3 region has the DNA TGTGCCAGCAGCTTAGAGCGGGGGGCCTACGAGCAGTACTTC. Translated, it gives CASSLERGAYEQYF. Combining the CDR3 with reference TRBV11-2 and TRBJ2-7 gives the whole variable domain EAGVAQSPRYKIIEKRQSVAFWCNPISGHATLYWYQQILGQGPKLLIQFQNNGVVDDSQLPKDRFSAERLKGVDSTLKIQPAKLEDSAVYLCASSLERGAYEQYFGPGTRLTVT.

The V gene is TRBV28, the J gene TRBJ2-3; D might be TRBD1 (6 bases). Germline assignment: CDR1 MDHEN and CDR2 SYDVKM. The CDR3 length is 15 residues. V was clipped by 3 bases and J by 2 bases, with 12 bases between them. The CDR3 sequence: CASSFGRGATDTQYF. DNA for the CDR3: TGTGCCAGCAGTTTTGGCAGGGGAGCCACAGATACGCAGTATTTT.

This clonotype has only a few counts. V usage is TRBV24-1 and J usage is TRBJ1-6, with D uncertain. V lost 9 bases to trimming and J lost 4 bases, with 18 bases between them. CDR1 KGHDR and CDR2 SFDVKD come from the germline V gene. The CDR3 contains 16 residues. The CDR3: CATEQPRREYNSPLHF. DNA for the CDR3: TGTGCCACCGAACAACCTCGGAGGGAGTATAATTCACCCCTCCACTTT.

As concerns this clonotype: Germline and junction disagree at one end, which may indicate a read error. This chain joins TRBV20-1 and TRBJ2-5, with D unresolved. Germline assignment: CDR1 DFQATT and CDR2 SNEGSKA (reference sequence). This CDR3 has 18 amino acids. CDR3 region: CGATHLDWTSGQGETQYF. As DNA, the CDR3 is TGCGGTGCCACACACCTTGATTGGACGTCCGGGCAAGGGGAGACCCAGTACTTC.

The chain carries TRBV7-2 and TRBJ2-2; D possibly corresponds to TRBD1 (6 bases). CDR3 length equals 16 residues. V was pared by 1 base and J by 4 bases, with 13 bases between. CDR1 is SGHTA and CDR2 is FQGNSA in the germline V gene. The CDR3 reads CASSLVPQGTTGELFF. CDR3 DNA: TGTGCCAGCAGCTTAGTTCCGCAGGGGACCACCGGGGAGCTGTTTTTT.

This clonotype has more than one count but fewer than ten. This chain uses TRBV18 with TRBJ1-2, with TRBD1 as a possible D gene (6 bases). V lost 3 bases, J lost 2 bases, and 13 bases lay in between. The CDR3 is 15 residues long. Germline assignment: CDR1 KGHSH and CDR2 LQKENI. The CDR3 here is CASSPVRDKNYGYTF. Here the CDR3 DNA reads TGTGCCAGCTCACCTGTGAGGGACAAGAACTATGGCTACACCTTC.

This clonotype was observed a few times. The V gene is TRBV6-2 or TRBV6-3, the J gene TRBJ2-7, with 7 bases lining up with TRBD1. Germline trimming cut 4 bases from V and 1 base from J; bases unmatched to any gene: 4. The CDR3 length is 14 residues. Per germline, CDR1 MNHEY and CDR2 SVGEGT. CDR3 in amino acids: CASSWETGSYEQYF. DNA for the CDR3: TGTGCCAGCAGTTGGGAGACAGGGTCCTACGAGCAGTACTTC.

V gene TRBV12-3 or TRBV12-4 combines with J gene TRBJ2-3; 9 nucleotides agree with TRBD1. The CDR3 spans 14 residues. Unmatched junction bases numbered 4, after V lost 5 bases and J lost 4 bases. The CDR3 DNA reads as TGTGCCAGCAGTCAAGGACAGGGGCCAGATACGCAGTATTTT. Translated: CASSQGQGPDTQYF.

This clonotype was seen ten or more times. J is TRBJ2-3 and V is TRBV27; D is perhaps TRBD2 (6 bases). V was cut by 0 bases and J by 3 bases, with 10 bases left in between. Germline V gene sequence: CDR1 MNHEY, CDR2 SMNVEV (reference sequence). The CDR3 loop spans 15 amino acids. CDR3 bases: TGTGCCAGCAGTTTATCGGGACTGGGAACAGATACGCAGTATTTT. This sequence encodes CASSLSGLGTDTQYF.

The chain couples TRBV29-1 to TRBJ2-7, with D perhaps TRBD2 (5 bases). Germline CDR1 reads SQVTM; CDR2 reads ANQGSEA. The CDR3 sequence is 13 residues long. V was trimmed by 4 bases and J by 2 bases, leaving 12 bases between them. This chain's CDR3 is CSVAKRLAYEQYF. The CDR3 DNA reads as TGCAGCGTTGCTAAGCGGTTAGCCTACGAGCAGTACTTC.

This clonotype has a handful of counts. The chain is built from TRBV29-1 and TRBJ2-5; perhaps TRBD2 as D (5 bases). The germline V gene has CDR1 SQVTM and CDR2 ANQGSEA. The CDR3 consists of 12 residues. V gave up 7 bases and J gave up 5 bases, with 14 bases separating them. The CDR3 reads CSAFGIAETQYF. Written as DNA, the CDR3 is TGCAGCGCTTTCGGGATCGCTGAGACCCAGTACTTC.

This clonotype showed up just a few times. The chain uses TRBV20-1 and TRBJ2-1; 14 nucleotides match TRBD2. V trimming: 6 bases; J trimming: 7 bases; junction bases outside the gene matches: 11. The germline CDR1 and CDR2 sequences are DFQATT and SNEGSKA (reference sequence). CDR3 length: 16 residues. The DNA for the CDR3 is TGCAGTGCAGTGCCCCGCTGGACTAGCGGGAGGAATGAGCAGTTCTTC. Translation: CSAVPRWTSGRNEQFF.

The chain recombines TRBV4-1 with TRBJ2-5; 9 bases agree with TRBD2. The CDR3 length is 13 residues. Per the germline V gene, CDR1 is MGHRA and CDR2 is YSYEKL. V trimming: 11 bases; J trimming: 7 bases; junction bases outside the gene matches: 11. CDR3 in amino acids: CASRLAARGTQYF. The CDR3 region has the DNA TGCGCCTCCAGACTAGCGGCTAGGGGGACCCAGTACTTC.

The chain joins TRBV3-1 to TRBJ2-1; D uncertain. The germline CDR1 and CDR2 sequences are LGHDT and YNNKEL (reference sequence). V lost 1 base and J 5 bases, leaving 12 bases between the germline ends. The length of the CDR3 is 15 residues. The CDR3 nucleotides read TGTGCCAGCAGCCAAGGGGTGTTGGTGAACAATGAGCAGTTCTTC. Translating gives CASSQGVLVNNEQFF.

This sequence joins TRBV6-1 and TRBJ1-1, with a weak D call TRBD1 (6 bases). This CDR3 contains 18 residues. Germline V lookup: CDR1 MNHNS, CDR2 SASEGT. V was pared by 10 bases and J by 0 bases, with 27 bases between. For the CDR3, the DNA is TGTGCCACCATCAGACAGGCCTCCGGGTCCTCTTTGAACACTGAAGCTTTCTTT. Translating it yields CATIRQASGSSLNTEAFF.

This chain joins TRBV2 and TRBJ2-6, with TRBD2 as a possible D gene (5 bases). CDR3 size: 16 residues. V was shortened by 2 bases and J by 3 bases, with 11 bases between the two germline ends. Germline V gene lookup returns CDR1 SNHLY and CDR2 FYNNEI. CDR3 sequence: CASSEHGLLGANVLTF. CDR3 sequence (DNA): TGTGCCAGCAGTGAACACGGACTTCTTGGGGCCAACGTCCTGACTTTC.